The 25 T cell receptor beta chains listed next were all sequenced from one sample in a study of chemoradiotherapy in HPV16-positive cancers. Assay used: immunoSEQ multiplex PCR; TCRdb lists only in-frame clones, some missing. The table lists around 760 clones, about nine tenths of them singletons. Source: tumor tissue, taken from a patient who underwent chemoradiotherapy. The source of these receptors is a human donor with HPV-associated anogenital cancer.

V and J are TRBV30 and TRBJ1-1; D unclear. The CDR3 is 17 residues long. The ends were cut back, 3 bases at V and 2 bases at J, with 22 bases in the middle. CDR1 is GTSNPN, CDR2 SVGIG, per germline (reference sequence). The CDR3 region is CAWSRMTGLVLNTEAFF. The CDR3 bases are TGTGCCTGGAGCCGAATGACCGGGTTAGTACTTAACACTGAAGCTTTCTTT.

V usage is TRBV27 and J usage is TRBJ2-1; 9 bases align to TRBD2. Trimming at V came to 5 bases and at J to 8 bases, leaving 10 bases not matched to a gene. The length of the CDR3 is 15 residues. CDR1 and CDR2 from the germline V gene are MNHEY and SMNVEV (reference sequence). The CDR3, as DNA: TGTGCCAGCAGTCCTCGGGTAGCGGGAGAAGATGAGCAGTTCTTC. It is translated as CASSPRVAGEDEQFF.

The genes are TRBV6-4 and TRBJ2-2; weak D call: TRBD2 (5 bases). CDR3 length: 13 amino acids. In germline, CDR1 is MRHNA, CDR2 SNTAGT. Trimming pared 5 bases from V and 6 bases from J, leaving 10 bases between. The CDR3: CASSPTTPGELFF. DNA for the CDR3: TGTGCCAGCAGTCCGACTACGCCCGGGGAGCTGTTTTTT.

This chain joins TRBV6-4 and TRBJ2-3; TRBD1 agrees at 8 bases. CDR3 length equals 15 residues. The ends lost 5 bases at V and 2 bases at J; junction bases unmatched: 6. In germline, CDR1 is MRHNA, CDR2 SNTAGT. The CDR3 loop is CASSPGQGHTDTQYF. The CDR3 DNA reads TGTGCCAGCAGTCCAGGACAGGGACACACAGATACGCAGTATTTT.

The chain couples TRBV2 to TRBJ1-2; D not resolved. Germline V gene lookup returns CDR1 SNHLY and CDR2 FYNNEI. The CDR3 totals 14 residues. Trimming stripped 4 bases from V and 4 bases from J, with 13 bases between. The CDR3 region is CASSGGSLGYGYTF. The CDR3 bases are TGTGCCAGCAGTGGTGGGTCCCTCGGCTATGGCTACACCTTC.

Comment on this clone: Germline is not matched at one junction end, which may reflect a read error. The chain uses TRBV20-1 and TRBJ1-2; maybe TRBD1 (6 bases). The CDR3 sequence is 11 residues long. In germline, CDR1 is DFQATT, CDR2 SNEGSKA (reference sequence). CDR3 nucleotide sequence: TGCAGTGCTAGCGGGACACTTCATAAGGCCTTC. As protein: CSASGTLHKAF.

The chain couples TRBV5-1 to TRBJ2-2; possible D gene TRBD2, 6 bases. The CDR3 covers 18 residues. Germline CDR1 is SGHRS and CDR2 is YFSETQ. Trimming took off 3 bases at V and 6 bases at J, with 24 bases between the two ends. The CDR3 is CASSSGQGGTTSPGELFF. CDR3 bases: TGCGCCAGCAGCTCCGGTCAAGGCGGAACGACTAGTCCCGGGGAGCTGTTTTTT.

The chain links TRBV29-1 to TRBJ2-5; D may be TRBD1 (6 bases). Per the germline V gene, CDR1 is SQVTM and CDR2 is ANQGSEA. Trimming removed 6 bases at V and 4 bases at J, with 15 bases between. The CDR3 is 13 amino acids. The CDR3: CSVRTGWGETQYF. The CDR3 DNA sequence: TGCAGCGTCAGAACAGGGTGGGGAGAGACCCAGTACTTC.

This clone was counted once. This chain uses TRBV4-1 with TRBJ2-1, with 10 bases that match TRBD2. Germline lookup yields CDR1 MGHRA and CDR2 YSYEKL. With V trimmed by 1 base and J by 3 bases, 3 bases remained unmatched. This CDR3 contains 16 residues. The CDR3 reads CASSQVAGGLYNEQFF. The CDR3 bases are TGCGCCAGCAGCCAAGTAGCGGGGGGTCTCTACAATGAGCAGTTCTTC.

The J gene is TRBJ1-1, the V gene TRBV7-9; D gene unclear. This CDR3 region has 14 residues. V was trimmed by 2 bases and J by 2 bases, leaving 9 bases between them. Germline V gives CDR1 SEHNR, CDR2 FQNEAQ (reference sequence). The CDR3 DNA is TGTGCCAGCAGCTTATTCAACGATAACACTGAAGCTTTCTTT. Translating gives CASSLFNDNTEAFF.

This clone occurred a few times. The V gene is TRBV6-6, the J gene TRBJ1-2, with a tentative D call TRBD1 (6 bases). V lost 6 bases, J lost 3 bases, and 14 bases lay in between. Germline CDR1 MNHNY, CDR2 SVGAGI (reference sequence). The CDR3 loop spans 14 amino acids. The CDR3, as DNA: TGTGCCAGCAGGGACCCAGGGGAATACTATGGCTACACCTTC. Protein product: CASRDPGEYYGYTF.

This clone appeared a few times. This chain links TRBV6-4 with TRBJ1-2, with 7 bases fitting TRBD1. The CDR3 covers 15 residues. Germline CDR1 and CDR2: MRHNA and SNTAGT. After removal of 2 bases from V and 6 bases from J, the junction contained 9 bases not matched to a gene. In DNA, the CDR3 is TGTGCCAGCAGTGACACCGGACAGGCACCTGATGGCTACACCTTC. This codes for CASSDTGQAPDGYTF.

The chain combines TRBV5-1 with TRBJ1-1; no clear D. Germline CDR1 SGHRS, CDR2 YFSETQ. This CDR3 is 14 amino acids long. The V and J ends lost 6 bases and 3 bases respectively, with 15 bases between them. The CDR3: CASNTQPGDTEAFF. Written as DNA, the CDR3 is TGCGCCAGCAACACCCAGCCCGGGGACACTGAAGCTTTCTTT.

This clone has just a few counts. The chain links TRBV4-2 to TRBJ1-2; D unresolved. Germline values: CDR1 LGHNA, CDR2 YNFKEQ. Trimming shortened V by 0 bases and J by 9 bases, and 17 bases separated the two germline ends. The CDR3 length is 15 residues. CDR3 sequence: CASSQDPGHRGSYTF. In DNA form, the CDR3 reads TGTGCCAGCAGCCAAGATCCCGGCCACCGAGGGAGCTACACCTTC.

V gene TRBV27 combines with J gene TRBJ1-2, with 9 nucleotides matching TRBD1. This CDR3 region has 16 residues. The germline gives CDR1 MNHEY, CDR2 SMNVEV (reference sequence). V lost 0 bases to trimming and J lost 8 bases; unmatched junction nucleotides: 10. The DNA of the CDR3 is TGTGCCAGCAGTTTATCACCTTGGGACAGGGCGTTAGGCTACACCTTC. Residues: CASSLSPWDRALGYTF.

The chain carries TRBV5-1 and TRBJ2-3, with TRBD2 as a possible D gene (6 bases). This CDR3 is 16 amino acids long. CDR1 and CDR2 from the germline V gene are SGHRS and YFSETQ. Trimming left V 3 bases short and J 1 base short, with 15 bases between. The CDR3 sequence is CASSSGLTLGTDTQYF. The CDR3 region has the DNA TGCGCCAGCAGCTCAGGACTAACCCTAGGCACAGATACGCAGTATTTT.

The chain employs TRBV6-5 and TRBJ1-2; TRBD1 matches at 9 bases. The V gene end was trimmed by 4 bases and the J gene end by 6 bases; junction bases not matched to a gene: 3. The germline V gene encodes CDR1 MNHEY and CDR2 SVGAGI. The CDR3 covers 13 residues. CDR3 nucleotide sequence: TGTGCCAGCAGTTGGGGACAGGGCAATGGCTACACCTTC. The encoded protein is CASSWGQGNGYTF.

This CDR3 reads CASSPDNSYYGYTF. In nucleotides, the CDR3 is TGTGCCAGCAGCCCAGACAACTCATACTATGGCTACACCTTC. This chain uses TRBV14 with TRBJ1-2; the D is unclear. With 4 bases removed from V and 3 bases from J, the gap between germline ends came to 12 bases. The CDR3 runs 14 residues. The V gene's germline CDR1 is SGHDN and CDR2 FVKESK.

This clone was recorded once. The genes are TRBV7-2 and TRBJ2-7; TRBD2 agrees at 8 bases. CDR1 is SGHTA, CDR2 FQGNSA, per germline. This CDR3 is 15 amino acids long. With V trimmed by 2 bases and J by 3 bases, 6 bases remained unmatched. The CDR3 reads CASSLSGGTLYEQYF. The CDR3 DNA sequence: TGTGCCAGCAGCTTATCGGGGGGGACACTCTACGAGCAGTACTTC.

The chain couples TRBV30 to TRBJ1-3, with 9 bases matching TRBD1. CDR3 size: 13 residues. V was clipped by 6 bases and J by 2 bases; unmatched bases: 2. CDR1 and CDR2 (germline): GTSNPN, SVGIG (reference sequence). The CDR3 reads CACRTGAGNTIYF. CDR3 DNA: TGTGCCTGTCGGACAGGGGCTGGAAACACCATATATTTT. Using reference TRBV30 and TRBJ1-3 for the parts outside the CDR3, the full variable domain is SQTIHQWPATLVQPVGSPLSLECTVEGTSNPNLYWYRQAAGRGLQLLFYSVGIGQISSEVPQNLSASRPQDRQFILSSKKLLLSDSGFYLCACRTGAGNTIYFGEGSWLTVV.

The chain is built from TRBV6-5 and TRBJ1-1, with a weak D call TRBD1 (5 bases). Trimming took off 0 bases at V and 4 bases at J, with 12 bases between the two ends. This CDR3 contains 15 residues. Per the germline V gene, CDR1 is MNHEY and CDR2 is SVGAGI. CDR3 sequence reads: CASSYSTAGLTEAFF. Written as DNA, the CDR3 is TGTGCCAGCAGTTACTCGACTGCAGGGCTCACTGAAGCTTTCTTT.

The chain couples TRBV11-3 to TRBJ2-1; 7 bases line up with TRBD1. The CDR3 has 15 amino acids. The J segment lost 7 bases and the V segment lost 4 bases, leaving 10 bases of the junction unmatched. The germline V gene encodes CDR1 SGHNT and CDR2 YENEEA. CDR3 nucleotides: TGTGCCAGCAGCTCCAGGGGGAGTCCGGGAAATGAGCAGTTCTTC. Encoded protein: CASSSRGSPGNEQFF.

The chain recombines TRBV7-2 with TRBJ1-1; 7 nucleotides match TRBD1. Germline lookup yields CDR1 SGHTA and CDR2 FQGNSA. V dropped 5 bases and J dropped 4; count of bases not matched to a gene: 4. CDR3 length: 13 amino acids. The CDR3 nucleotides read TGTGCCAGCAGCCGACAGGGTACCACTGAAGCTTTCTTT. Protein: CASSRQGTTEAFF.

V is TRBV5-6 and J is TRBJ1-6; perhaps TRBD1 as D (5 bases). This CDR3 spans 16 amino acids. Trimming left V 1 base short and J 9 bases short, with 17 bases between. Germline CDR1 SGHDT, CDR2 YYEEEE. This CDR3 reads CASSLKAGRGFSPLHF. In nucleotides, the CDR3 is TGTGCCAGCAGCTTGAAGGCAGGGAGGGGTTTTTCACCCCTCCACTTT.

This chain uses TRBV2 with TRBJ1-1; 12 bases are shared with TRBD1. In germline, CDR1 is SNHLY, CDR2 FYNNEI. The V segment lost 6 bases and the J segment 5 bases; nucleotides outside the gene matches: 7. The CDR3 covers 15 residues. The CDR3 region has the DNA TGTGCCAGCAGGGGCAGGGACAGGGGGCCGACTGAAGCTTTCTTT. Protein: CASRGRDRGPTEAFF.